The 14 T cell receptor beta chains given below trace back to one sample, sequenced in a study of T cell responses to AZD1222 COVID-19 vaccine (dated by TCRdb to 2020 to 2022). Taken with the paper, the label for time point translates to: about 28 days (+/-7) after the second vaccine dose. The library was generated by the immunoSEQ multiplex PCR assay. Not all clones reach the TCRdb copy of this immuneACCESS table, which keeps in-frame sequences only. Checked studies attribute under half of the gap to unresolved V genes and leave the rest unexplained. This sample has about 160,000 clones in its table, and 94% of those were observed once. Jointly, the top ten make up over 4.5% of the sample. This specimen was peripheral blood, taken 28 days after the second AZD1222 dose. These receptors all stem from an adult who received the AZD1222 COVID-19 vaccine.

The CDR3 reads CASSQDWRYGYTF. The CDR3 coding sequence is TGCGCCAGCAGCCAAGATTGGAGGTATGGCTACACCTTC. The chain carries TRBV4-3 and TRBJ1-2; D not certain. Trimming cost V 0 bases and J 5 bases, with 7 bases left between them. The CDR3 consists of 13 residues. In germline, CDR1 is LGHNA, CDR2 YSLEER.

The chain combines TRBV5-4 with TRBJ1-2; possible D gene TRBD1, 6 bases. Trimming shortened V by 3 bases and J by 8 bases, and 17 bases separated the two germline ends. The CDR3 spans 14 residues. Germline CDR1 reads SGHNT; CDR2 reads YYREEE (reference sequence). The DNA for the CDR3 is TGTGCCAGCAGCTCCTCACAGGGATTGGGCGGCTACACCTTC. It codes for CASSSSQGLGGYTF.

The chain has TRBV27 and TRBJ1-4; no firm D call. The V end lost 6 bases, the J end lost 0 bases, and 11 bases lay between the germline ends. Germline loops: CDR1 MNHEY, CDR2 SMNVEV (reference sequence). CDR3 length equals 15 residues. The CDR3 coding sequence is TGTGCCAGCAGACCACCGGATTCAACTAATGAAAAACTGTTTTTT. Its protein is CASRPPDSTNEKLFF.

This chain connects TRBV5-5 to TRBJ2-1; maybe TRBD1 (5 bases). CDR1 and CDR2 (germline): SGHKS, YYEKEE (reference sequence). The CDR3 totals 15 residues. Trimming took off 1 base at V and 0 bases at J, with 8 bases between the two ends. The CDR3 is CASSLRGSSYNEQFF. The CDR3 bases are TGTGCCAGCAGCTTGAGGGGTAGCTCCTACAATGAGCAGTTCTTC.

This chain joins TRBV9 and TRBJ2-7; 7 bases are a match to TRBD2. CDR1 SGDLS and CDR2 YYNGEE come from the germline V gene. This CDR3 comprises 14 residues. Trimming took 0 bases from V and 2 from J; bases not matched to a gene: 2. CDR3 residues: CASSVGTRPYEQYF. The CDR3 nucleotides read TGTGCCAGCAGCGTAGGGACTAGACCCTACGAGCAGTACTTC.

DNA for the CDR3: TGTGCCAGCAGCGAAACAGGGGGCACTGAAGCTTTCTTT. Translating gives CASSETGGTEAFF. The rearrangement links TRBV5-6 to TRBJ1-1; 8 nucleotides line up with TRBD1. Germline values: CDR1 SGHDT, CDR2 YYEEEE. There are 13 residues in the CDR3. Trimming removed 4 bases from V and 4 bases from J; junction bases left unmatched: 3.

This sequence joins TRBV2 and TRBJ2-1, with 7 bases that match TRBD2. The germline V gene has CDR1 SNHLY and CDR2 FYNNEI. The CDR3 is 14 amino acids. Trimming removed 4 bases from V and 10 bases from J; junction bases left unmatched: 10. The CDR3 DNA follows: TGTGCCAGCAGTGGGGTAGCGGGCATTTCAGAGCAGTTCTTC. Translating it yields CASSGVAGISEQFF.

V usage is TRBV27 and J usage is TRBJ1-5, with D possibly being TRBD1 (6 bases). V was clipped by 2 bases and J by 3 bases, with 11 bases between them. This CDR3 region has 15 residues. Germline CDR1 is MNHEY and CDR2 is SMNVEV (reference sequence). CDR3: CASSLEGELNQPQHF. CDR3 DNA: TGTGCCAGCAGTTTAGAGGGGGAGCTCAATCAGCCCCAGCATTTT.

The chain links TRBV5-8 to TRBJ1-4; D not resolved. Trimming stripped 4 bases from V and 5 bases from J, with 18 bases between. Germline CDR1 SGHTS, CDR2 YDEGEE. CDR3 length: 16 amino acids. The CDR3 coding sequence is TGTGCCAGCAGCCCCCTGTGGGCAGTCCAAAATGAAAAACTGTTTTTT. It specifies CASSPLWAVQNEKLFF.

This sequence joins TRBV5-1 and TRBJ1-4; D is undetermined. This CDR3 is built from 16 residues. V lost 0 bases to trimming and J lost 5 bases, with 14 bases between them. From germline, CDR1 is SGHRS and CDR2 YFSETQ. CDR3 bases: TGCGCCAGCAGCTTGGGTATGGGAGGCACGAATGAAAAACTGTTTTTT. Protein product: CASSLGMGGTNEKLFF.

The chain has TRBV5-5 and TRBJ1-1; D may be TRBD1 (6 bases). The CDR3 consists of 15 residues. V lost 3 bases, J lost 0 bases, and 12 bases lay in between. CDR1 and CDR2 (germline): SGHKS, YYEKEE (reference sequence). The CDR3 is CASSWGWDMNTEAFF. DNA of the CDR3: TGTGCCAGCAGCTGGGGATGGGACATGAACACTGAAGCTTTCTTT.

This clone has a single count. J is TRBJ2-1 and V is TRBV18, with a possible D match to TRBD2 (5 bases). Germline V gene lookup returns CDR1 KGHSH and CDR2 LQKENI. This CDR3 comprises 14 residues. Trimming stripped 1 base from V and 7 bases from J, with 11 bases between. The CDR3 region is CASSPLPDFNEQFF. The CDR3 DNA sequence: TGTGCCAGCTCACCACTCCCGGACTTTAATGAGCAGTTCTTC. The entire variable domain, with the rest obtained from reference TRBV18 and TRBJ2-1, is as follows: NAGVMQNPRHLVRRRGQEARLRCSPMKGHSHVYWYRQLPEEGLKFMVYLQKENIIDESGMPKERFSAEFPKEGPSILRIQQVVRGDSAAYFCASSPLPDFNEQFFGPGTRLTVL.

This chain links TRBV6-1 with TRBJ1-2; no clear D gene. This CDR3 has 14 amino acids. Germline V lookup: CDR1 MNHNS, CDR2 SASEGT. V gave up 7 bases and J gave up 0 bases, with 12 bases separating them. CDR3 DNA: TGTGCCAGCACCACCGAAATCCCTAACTATGGCTACACCTTC. Protein product: CASTTEIPNYGYTF.

V and J are TRBV12-3 or TRBV12-4 and TRBJ1-1; D not resolved. V lost 7 bases and J lost 1, with 10 bases in between. The CDR3 runs 13 residues. CDR3 residues: CASTLLRNTEAFF. In DNA form, the CDR3 reads TGTGCCAGCACCCTCCTGAGGAACACTGAAGCTTTCTTT.